This T cell receptor beta chain was recovered during a study of T cells in Graves' hyperthyroidism and ophthalmopathy. Trimming took 6 bases from V and 8 from J, leaving 16 bases between them. Germline loops: CDR1 DFQATT, CDR2 SNEGSKA (reference sequence). The CDR3 consists of 13 residues. Amplification of TCR beta CDR3 regions used RNA as the template. HTBI primers drove first-round RT-PCR of the TCR CDR3. TCRdb re-called the multiplex PCR reads with MiXCR, one entry per CDR3 protein. The sample lists over 650,000 distinct CDR3 sequences; 45% were seen once. The sample consisted of peripheral blood or thyroid tissue (not recorded which). The rearrangement joins TRBV20-1 to TRBJ1-4, with D uncertain. This TCR derives from an adult man with Graves' disease, either hyperthyroidism or ophthalmopathy (not recorded which). This chain's CDR3 is CSATSRVAEKLFF. The CDR3 nucleotides are TGCAGTGCCACCAGCAGAGTAGCCGAAAAACTGTTTTTT.